This T cell receptor (beta chain) was obtained from a study of shared clonotypes between healthy human individuals. Study results and caveats: Naive CD4 clonotype sharing across several donors was 4% to 5%.

Deep-level settings were used for running the assay. Profiling relied on immunoSEQ multiplex PCR, and the TCRdb table lists in-frame clones only, not all of them. Among almost 750,000 clones listed, over 55% were seen once. Donors, without exception, were Caucasian adults residing in Nashville, Tennessee. Naive CD45RA+ and memory CD45RA-negative subsets were split from CD4+ cells. Per germline, CDR1 SGHNT and CDR2 YYREEE (reference sequence). V was pared by 4 bases and J by 3 bases, with 15 bases between. The CDR3 extends over 15 amino acids. This clone was recorded a few times. Its target is unknown. Sequencing was done on a sample of memory CD4+ T cells sorted from blood. The subset: CD45RA-negative fraction. J is TRBJ2-3 and V is TRBV5-4; a weak D match, TRBD1 (6 bases). The receptor comes from a woman in her 30s in good health. The CDR3 loop is CASSPDSARTDTQYF. Written as DNA, the CDR3 is TGTGCCAGCAGCCCGGACAGCGCCCGGACAGATACGCAGTATTTT.